These 4 T cell receptor beta chains originate from one sample sequenced in a study of blood T cells in healthy people across ages. Combining a sample-barcoded 5' primer with a J-beta primer mix, a second PCR ran for 7 to 11 cycles. TCRdb re-derived calls from the 5' RACE reads in MiXCR, one entry per CDR3 protein. This sample yields about 640,000 distinct CDR3 sequences, of which under 65% are seen a single time; 30% to 45% belongs to the top ten. Sequencing was done on a sample of blood. Receptor source: a man between 60 and 75 years old in good health.

The rearrangement uses TRBV12-3 or TRBV12-4 and TRBJ2-3; unclear D gene. Deletions cut 2 bases from V and 4 bases from J, with 7 bases between. The CDR3 spans 13 residues. In DNA form, the CDR3 reads TGTGCCAGCAGTTTAAGGAGTGCAGATACGCAGTATTTT. This translates into CASSLRSADTQYF.

V gene TRBV28 combines with J gene TRBJ1-4; weak D call: TRBD1 (6 bases). The V end lost 6 bases, the J end lost 8 bases, and 13 bases lay between the germline ends. Germline V gene lookup returns CDR1 MDHEN and CDR2 SYDVKM. There are 13 residues in the CDR3. CDR3 sequence reads: CASRSGEWEKLFF. CDR3 DNA: TGTGCCAGCAGGTCAGGGGAATGGGAAAAACTGTTTTTT. The entire variable domain, with the rest obtained from reference TRBV28 and TRBJ1-4, is as follows: DVKVTQSSRYLVKRTGEKVFLECVQDMDHENMFWYRQDPGLGLRLIYFSYDVKMKEKGDIPEGYSVSREKKERFSLILESASTNQTSMYLCASRSGEWEKLFFGSGTQLSVL.

This chain uses TRBV20-1 with TRBJ1-2; perhaps TRBD1 as D (5 bases). CDR1 and CDR2 from the germline V gene are DFQATT and SNEGSKA (reference sequence). Trimming removed 2 bases at V and 1 base at J, with 11 bases between. CDR3 length equals 14 residues. The CDR3 here is CSARFAGSNYGYTF. In nucleotides, the CDR3 is TGCAGTGCTAGATTCGCAGGGAGTAACTATGGCTACACCTTC.

The chain uses TRBV10-3 and TRBJ1-2; D unresolved. The CDR3 sequence is 15 residues long. The ends were cut back, 0 bases at V and 3 bases at J, with 11 bases in the middle. From germline, CDR1 is ENHRY and CDR2 SYGVKD. Here the CDR3 reads CAISESREADYGYTF. In DNA form, the CDR3 reads TGTGCCATCAGTGAGTCAAGGGAGGCGGACTATGGCTACACCTTC.